This paragraph reports one TCR beta chain. J was trimmed by 8 bases and V by 1 base; bases with no gene match: 6. The CDR3 contains 15 residues. The germline gives CDR1 LGHNA, CDR2 YNFKEQ. The sample is drawn from a study of T-cell memory formation after mild COVID-19. TCRdb independently ran MiXCR on the 5' RACE reads; one entry per CDR3 protein. The sample comprises roughly 380,000 distinct CDR3 sequences, around 27% of which are singletons, and approximately 13% rests with the top ten. The source is an adult woman who had mild COVID-19 (a few samples of this study predate the infection). Cell type and time point are not known. The specimen was PBMCs or a T cell subset sorted from them (not recorded which). The chain uses TRBV4-2 and TRBJ2-1; TRBD2 aligns across 9 bases. Here the CDR3 DNA reads TGTGCCAGCAGCCAAGCGGCGGGACTAGCCGATGAGCAGTTCTTC. It translates to CASSQAAGLADEQFF.